What follows are 21 T cell receptor beta chains derived from one specimen sequenced in a study of response to subunit inactivated influenza vaccine. TCRdb reprocessed the RT-PCR reads with MiXCR, giving one entry per CDR3 protein. Among over 750,000 distinct CDR3 sequences, about 20% were seen once, and the ten largest hold roughly 10%. The specimen was PBMCs from blood, collected around 5 days after vaccination. The receptor source for this set is a man aged 50 to 60 who received an inactivated influenza vaccine.

This chain links TRBV7-9 with TRBJ2-3; 10 bases agree with TRBD2. Per the germline V gene, CDR1 is SEHNR and CDR2 is FQNEAQ (reference sequence). The CDR3 consists of 17 residues. Germline trimming cut 10 bases from V and 3 bases from J; bases unmatched to any gene: 16. The CDR3 loop is CAIPPFAPSGGTDTQYF. CDR3 nucleotides: TGTGCCATCCCACCCTTCGCGCCTAGCGGGGGAACAGATACGCAGTATTTT.

The J gene is TRBJ1-1, the V gene TRBV24-1; weak D call: TRBD1 (5 bases). CDR1 KGHDR and CDR2 SFDVKD come from the germline V gene. V dropped 4 bases and J dropped 6 bases, with 14 bases sitting between them. This CDR3 has 14 residues. CDR3 nucleotides: TGTGCCACCAGTGAGTCAGGGCCGAAGTCTGAAGCTTTCTTT. Translating it yields CATSESGPKSEAFF.

The chain is built from TRBV9 and TRBJ2-7, with 8 bases fitting TRBD1. Germline values: CDR1 SGDLS, CDR2 YYNGEE. The trim removed 0 bases at V and 0 bases at J, leaving 2 bases unmatched. This CDR3 has 15 residues. CDR3 amino acids: CASSVGGTGSYEQYF. CDR3 in DNA: TGTGCCAGCAGCGTAGGGGGGACAGGCTCCTACGAGCAGTACTTC. The complete variable domain, with remaining parts taken from reference TRBV9 and TRBJ2-7, reads DSGVTQTPKHLITATGQRVTLRCSPRSGDLSVYWYQQSLDQGLQFLIQYYNGEERAKGNILERFSAQQFPDLHSELNLSSLELGDSALYFCASSVGGTGSYEQYFGPGTRLTVT.

This clonotype occurred a few times. The rearrangement uses TRBV20-1 and TRBJ2-7, with 8 bases matching TRBD2. V shed 2 bases and J 1 base; nucleotides not matched to a gene: 4. CDR3 length: 14 residues. Germline assignment: CDR1 DFQATT and CDR2 SNEGSKA (reference sequence). DNA for the CDR3: TGCAGTGCTAGAAAGGGGACTAGTTCCTACGAGCAGTACTTC. This encodes CSARKGTSSYEQYF.

This clonotype was picked up a small number of times. The rearrangement uses TRBV5-6 and TRBJ2-7; the match to TRBD1 covers 7 bases. V lost 4 bases and J lost 3; bases outside the gene matches: 7. Germline V gives CDR1 SGHDT, CDR2 YYEEEE. The CDR3 is 14 amino acids. In DNA, the CDR3 is TGTGCCAGCAGCCCCTGGACAGGATACTACGAGCAGTACTTC. Translated, it gives CASSPWTGYYEQYF. Complete variable domain (other parts from reference TRBV5-6 and TRBJ2-7): DAGVTQSPTHLIKTRGQQVTLRCSPKSGHDTVSWYQQALGQGPQFIFQYYEEEERQRGNFPDRFSGHQFPNYSSELNVNALLLGDSALYLCASSPWTGYYEQYFGPGTRLTVT.

This clonotype was counted a few times. The chain uses TRBV7-9 and TRBJ1-2; no clear D gene. This CDR3 has 15 residues. Germline-derived CDR1 and CDR2 are SEHNR and FQNEAQ (reference sequence). The V end was cut by 1 base, the J end by 0 bases, with 9 bases between. In DNA form, the CDR3 reads TGTGCCAGCAGCTTAGATCACAGAACTAACTATGGCTACACCTTC. Protein: CASSLDHRTNYGYTF.

V is TRBV5-4 and J is TRBJ2-5; D gene uncertain. CDR1 and CDR2 from the germline V gene are SGHNT and YYREEE (reference sequence). The CDR3 contains 15 residues. Trimming removed 0 bases at V and 2 bases at J, with 11 bases between. CDR3 nucleotides: TGTGCCAGCAGCTTGGTACATAATGAACAAGAGACCCAGTACTTC. This sequence encodes CASSLVHNEQETQYF.

The rearrangement links TRBV9 to TRBJ2-3, with D possibly matching TRBD2 (5 bases). Germline loops: CDR1 SGDLS, CDR2 YYNGEE. This CDR3 has 15 amino acids. V shed 0 bases and J shed 2 bases, with 10 bases lying between them. The CDR3 loop is CASSVVGRPTDTQYF. For the CDR3, the DNA is TGTGCCAGCAGCGTAGTAGGGAGACCCACAGATACGCAGTATTTT.

This clonotype has only a few counts. This chain joins TRBV20-1 and TRBJ2-3, with 8 positions matching TRBD2. This CDR3 region has 13 residues. Germline V gene sequence: CDR1 DFQATT, CDR2 SNEGSKA (reference sequence). V lost 5 bases to trimming and J lost 1 base; unmatched junction nucleotides: 2. The CDR3 region has the DNA TGCAGTGCTTTCGGGGGGGGCACAGATACGCAGTATTTT. It yields the protein CSAFGGGTDTQYF.

This chain uses TRBV15 with TRBJ2-1; 10 positions agree with TRBD2. V shed 4 bases and J 7 bases; nucleotides not matched to a gene: 13. The CDR3 is 17 amino acids. The V gene's germline CDR1 is LNHNV and CDR2 YYDKDF (reference sequence). The CDR3 reads CATSTPKERGGRNEQFF. For the CDR3, the DNA is TGTGCCACCAGCACCCCAAAGGAGCGGGGGGGCCGTAATGAGCAGTTCTTC.

The chain combines TRBV15 with TRBJ2-1, with D unclear. The CDR3 contains 16 residues. Germline V gene sequence: CDR1 LNHNV, CDR2 YYDKDF (reference sequence). V was clipped by 1 base and J by 6 bases, with 16 bases between them. The DNA of the CDR3 is TGTGCCACCAGCAGAGCCTTACTCGCCCTTACCAATGAGCAGTTCTTC. This encodes CATSRALLALTNEQFF.

The chain employs TRBV7-6 and TRBJ2-1; 11 bases map to TRBD2. The CDR3 runs to 17 residues. The germline CDR1 and CDR2 sequences are SGHVS and FNYEAQ. V lost 5 bases and J lost 5; bases outside the gene matches: 11. CDR3 coding DNA: TGTGCCAGCAGCCCCGCCCCCGGGACTAGCGGAGACAATGAGCAGTTCTTC. Its translation is CASSPAPGTSGDNEQFF.

This clonotype appeared a few times. V and J are TRBV7-2 and TRBJ2-1; D may correspond to TRBD1 or TRBD2 (5 bases each). The ends were cut back, 0 bases at V and 8 bases at J, with 17 bases in the middle. CDR1 and CDR2 (germline): SGHTA, FQGNSA. This CDR3 has 16 amino acids. CDR3 amino acids: CASSLARDPGWDEQFF. The CDR3 region has the DNA TGTGCCAGCAGCTTAGCCCGGGACCCGGGCTGGGATGAGCAGTTCTTC.

The V and J genes are TRBV4-2 and TRBJ2-7; D is unclear. The CDR3 covers 13 residues. V shed 0 bases and J shed 1 base, with 4 bases lying between them. The germline CDR1 and CDR2 sequences are LGHNA and YNFKEQ. In DNA form, the CDR3 reads TGTGCCAGCAGCCAAGATATTTCCTACGAGCAGTACTTC. Amino acid sequence: CASSQDISYEQYF.

The chain is built from TRBV6-5 and TRBJ1-1; TRBD1 matches 9 bases. V lost 4 bases, J lost 4 bases, and 10 bases stayed unmatched. There are 16 residues in the CDR3. Germline values: CDR1 MNHEY, CDR2 SVGAGI. CDR3 nucleotides: TGTGCCAGCAGTTCCTTTAAACCGGACAGGGGCACTGAAGCTTTCTTT. Translated: CASSSFKPDRGTEAFF.

This clonotype was observed a handful of times. The V call is TRBV10-3, the J call TRBJ1-4; possible D gene TRBD1, 5 bases. Germline V lookup: CDR1 ENHRY, CDR2 SYGVKD. Trimming shortened V by 10 bases and J by 2 bases, and 11 bases separated the two germline ends. The CDR3 runs to 13 residues. The CDR3 sequence: CATARQTNEKLFF. The CDR3 nucleotides read TGTGCCACCGCAAGACAGACTAATGAAAAACTGTTTTTT.

This clonotype was detected only a few times. The chain is built from TRBV29-1 and TRBJ2-2, with 12 positions matching TRBD2. Germline CDR1 and CDR2: SQVTM and ANQGSEA. This CDR3 region has 13 residues. The CDR3 region has the DNA TGCGGAGCCGGGACTAGCGGGACCGGGGAGCTGTTTTTT. Protein sequence: CGAGTSGTGELFF.

This clonotype was seen a handful of times. The chain uses TRBV5-1 and TRBJ2-1; a possible D gene is TRBD2 (5 bases). The germline gives CDR1 SGHRS, CDR2 YFSETQ. This CDR3 contains 15 residues. Trimming took 0 bases from V and 3 from J, leaving 10 bases between them. The CDR3 region is CASSLVGEVYNEQFF. CDR3 nucleotide sequence: TGCGCCAGCAGCTTGGTGGGAGAGGTCTACAATGAGCAGTTCTTC.

The table lists this clonotype with many counts. The chain couples TRBV6-4 to TRBJ2-1; 9 bases are shared with TRBD1. The CDR3 extends over 14 amino acids. Trimming took 2 bases from V and 7 from J; bases not matched to a gene: 3. Germline V lookup: CDR1 MRHNA, CDR2 SNTAGT. The CDR3 nucleotides are TGTGCCAGCAGTGACACAGGGGGCAAGAATGAGCAGTTCTTC. Its protein product is CASSDTGGKNEQFF.

This clonotype was seen only a few times. The V call is TRBV15, the J call TRBJ1-5; D is uncertain. V dropped 1 base and J dropped 2 bases, with 24 bases sitting between them. The CDR3 has 20 residues. CDR1 is LNHNV and CDR2 is YYDKDF in the germline V gene (reference sequence). This chain's CDR3 is CATSRGSLGLFVSGNQPQHF. In DNA form, the CDR3 reads TGTGCCACCAGCAGAGGGTCCCTCGGTTTGTTCGTGTCGGGCAATCAGCCCCAGCATTTT.

The chain combines TRBV10-3 with TRBJ2-2; D gene ambiguous. The CDR3 runs 16 residues. In germline, CDR1 is ENHRY, CDR2 SYGVKD. V gave up 3 bases and J gave up 0 bases, with 11 bases separating them. The CDR3 DNA sequence: TGTGCCATCAGTGATGGCAGGTCGGCGAACACCGGGGAGCTGTTTTTT. Its translation is CAISDGRSANTGELFF.